The 16 T cell receptor beta chains in this list originate from one sample, sequenced in a study of T-cell memory formation after mild COVID-19. TCRdb independently ran MiXCR on the 5' RACE reads; one entry per CDR3 protein. The data contain hundreds of thousands of distinct CDR3 sequences, 20% to 25% of them singletons. Sequenced sample: PBMCs or a T cell subset sorted from them (not recorded which). The receptors derive from an adult woman who had mild COVID-19 (a few samples of this study predate the infection). Cell type and time point are not known.

This clonotype has a single count. The rearrangement joins TRBV7-9 to TRBJ2-3; 11 bases agree with TRBD2. Per the germline V gene, CDR1 is SEHNR and CDR2 is FQNEAQ (reference sequence). Unmatched junction bases numbered 13, after V lost 2 bases and J lost 3 bases. The CDR3 loop spans 19 amino acids. CDR3 sequence: CASSLTGPLAGGNTDTQYF. For the CDR3, the DNA is TGTGCCAGCAGCTTAACCGGACCTCTAGCGGGGGGAAATACAGATACGCAGTATTTT.

This chain connects TRBV12-3 or TRBV12-4 to TRBJ2-1; D is possibly TRBD2 (6 bases). The CDR3 runs to 12 residues. Trimming removed 8 bases from V and 6 bases from J, with 11 bases in between. DNA of the CDR3: TGTGCCAGCGCACTAGCTACCAATGAGCAGTTCTTC. Protein product: CASALATNEQFF.

The gene calls are TRBV5-6 and TRBJ2-1; the match to TRBD2 covers 9 bases. The V segment lost 4 bases and the J segment 10 bases; nucleotides outside the gene matches: 3. The CDR3 consists of 12 residues. Germline V gives CDR1 SGHDT, CDR2 YYEEEE. The CDR3 reads CASSGGREEQFF. The DNA for the CDR3 is TGTGCCAGCAGCGGCGGGAGGGAGGAGCAGTTCTTC.

This chain connects TRBV18 to TRBJ2-3, with 11 bases identical to TRBD2. The germline gives CDR1 KGHSH, CDR2 LQKENI. The CDR3 covers 19 residues. After removal of 1 base from V and 2 bases from J, the junction contained 11 bases not matched to a gene. The CDR3 is CASSPRFGTSGYSTDTQYF. The CDR3, as DNA: TGTGCCAGCTCACCACGATTTGGGACTAGCGGTTATTCCACAGATACGCAGTATTTT.

J is TRBJ1-1 and V is TRBV7-9; 7 bases agree with TRBD1. V lost 1 base and J lost 11; bases outside the gene matches: 10. This CDR3 spans 14 amino acids. Germline V lookup: CDR1 SEHNR, CDR2 FQNEAQ (reference sequence). The CDR3: CASSLDGTAMRAFF. The CDR3 coding sequence is TGTGCCAGCAGCTTAGACGGGACAGCGATGCGGGCTTTCTTT. The whole variable domain, remainder taken from reference TRBV7-9 and TRBJ1-1, is DTGVSQNPRHKITKRGQNVTFRCDPISEHNRLYWYRQTLGQGPEFLTYFQNEAQLEKSRLLSDRFSAERPKGSFSTLEIQRTEQGDSAMYLCASSLDGTAMRAFFGQGTRLTVV.

The chain combines TRBV18 with TRBJ2-1; D unclear. Between the trimmed V and J ends, which lost 7 bases and 7 bases, there was a span of 5 bases. Germline lookup yields CDR1 KGHSH and CDR2 LQKENI. This CDR3 contains 10 residues. The CDR3 nucleotides are TGTGCCAGCTTTGGGAATGAGCAGTTCTTC. Translating it yields CASFGNEQFF.

There are a few counts of this clonotype. The rearrangement joins TRBV24-1 to TRBJ2-2; the match to TRBD1 covers 10 bases. Germline loops: CDR1 KGHDR, CDR2 SFDVKD. The CDR3 has 18 residues. The ends lost 2 bases at V and 0 bases at J; junction bases unmatched: 5. CDR3 DNA sequence: TGTGCCACCAGTGATTATCCGGGACAGGGGCCGAACACCGGGGAGCTGTTTTTT. Translation: CATSDYPGQGPNTGELFF.

The chain employs TRBV12-3 or TRBV12-4 and TRBJ2-2; D gene unclear. There are 16 residues in the CDR3. Trimming removed 3 bases at V and 4 bases at J, with 15 bases between. The CDR3 DNA is TGTGCCAGCAGTTTGATTAACCGGACGGGCACCGGGGAGCTGTTTTTT. Translating gives CASSLINRTGTGELFF.

V is TRBV27 and J is TRBJ1-4, with D tentatively TRBD1 (6 bases). The CDR3 spans 16 residues. CDR1 MNHEY and CDR2 SMNVEV come from the germline V gene (reference sequence). Trimming left V 5 bases short and J 1 base short, with 14 bases between. Here the CDR3 reads CASSTIRGLTNEKLFF. The CDR3 region has the DNA TGTGCCAGCAGTACGATCAGGGGTTTAACTAATGAAAAACTGTTTTTT.

The genes are TRBV12-3 or TRBV12-4 and TRBJ1-2; the D is unclear. Trimming pared 3 bases from V and 4 bases from J, leaving 12 bases between. This CDR3 has 14 residues. CDR3 nucleotides: TGTGCCAGCAGTTTGAACGGGGAAATCTATGGCTACACCTTC. Translation: CASSLNGEIYGYTF.

The J gene is TRBJ1-5, the V gene TRBV29-1; 7 bases agree with TRBD1. Germline V gives CDR1 SQVTM, CDR2 ANQGSEA. This CDR3 contains 12 residues. The CDR3 loop reads CSITGVNQPQHF. The CDR3 nucleotides are TGCAGTATAACAGGGGTAAATCAGCCCCAGCATTTT.

V gene TRBV5-1 combines with J gene TRBJ2-3; TRBD2 might be the D (6 bases). The germline V gene has CDR1 SGHRS and CDR2 YFSETQ. Trimming shortened V by 7 bases and J by 6 bases, and 18 bases separated the two germline ends. The CDR3 sequence is 14 residues long. The CDR3 reads CASFESLASDTQYF. The CDR3 nucleotides read TGCGCCAGCTTCGAGTCACTAGCATCGGATACGCAGTATTTT. The complete variable domain, with remaining parts taken from reference TRBV5-1 and TRBJ2-3, reads KAGVTQTPRYLIKTRGQQVTLSCSPISGHRSVSWYQQTPGQGLQFLFEYFSETQRNKGNFPGRFSGRQFSNSRSEMNVSTLELGDSALYLCASFESLASDTQYFGPGTRLTVL.

This clonotype was counted many times. This rearrangement joins TRBV27 to TRBJ1-2; weak D call: TRBD1 (6 bases). Trimming took off 8 bases at V and 5 bases at J, with 21 bases between the two ends. There are 15 residues in the CDR3. Germline V gives CDR1 MNHEY, CDR2 SMNVEV (reference sequence). Here the CDR3 DNA reads TGTGCCAGCTCATGGAAAGGGGGGCTGACTTATGGCTACACCTTC. Its protein product is CASSWKGGLTYGYTF.

CDR3 sequence: CASSQGDRVYENTIYF. DNA for the CDR3: TGTGCCAGCAGCCAGGGGGACAGGGTGTATGAGAACACCATATATTTT. The chain links TRBV3-1 to TRBJ1-3, with 9 bases identical to TRBD1. The germline gives CDR1 LGHDT, CDR2 YNNKEL (reference sequence). This CDR3 has 16 amino acids. With 3 bases clipped from V and 7 bases from J, the junction kept 10 bases outside the gene matches.

The V and J genes are TRBV2 and TRBJ2-2; the D gene is possibly TRBD1 (6 bases). The germline V and J ends were trimmed by 5 bases and 2 bases, with 15 bases remaining between them. Germline CDR1 is SNHLY and CDR2 is FYNNEI. The CDR3 covers 16 residues. CDR3 DNA: TGTGCCAGCAGTAAATACTTTGGGACAAACACCGGGGAGCTGTTTTTT. It is translated as CASSKYFGTNTGELFF.

This clonotype was observed a handful of times. The J gene is TRBJ1-1, the V gene TRBV20-1; D is unresolved. The germline V gene has CDR1 DFQATT and CDR2 SNEGSKA (reference sequence). V was clipped by 6 bases and J by 1 base, with 12 bases between them. CDR3 size: 13 residues. Here the CDR3 reads CSAPDTKNTEAFF. The CDR3 DNA reads TGCAGTGCACCCGACACAAAGAACACTGAAGCTTTCTTT.